This T cell receptor (beta chain) stems from a study of T cell changes during pregnancy in multiple sclerosis. The assay was immunoSEQ multiplex PCR, and TCRdb's table has in-frame clones only and misses some. The sample includes 35,000 to 40,000 clones, 94% seen only once; the top ten take approximately 0.42%. CDR1 is SGHTA, CDR2 FQGNSA, per germline. Trimming stripped 5 bases from V and 5 bases from J, with 18 bases between. The CDR3 contains 15 residues. This chain joins TRBV7-2 and TRBJ2-5; D is perhaps TRBD2 (7 bases). The TCR originated in a female donor with multiple sclerosis, enrolled in a pregnancy study. The sample in question was CD4+ T cells from peripheral blood mononuclear cells, obtained in the second trimester of pregnancy. The CDR3 nucleotides are TGTGCCAGCAGCACCTCTCAGGGGAGGGTGGAGACCCAGTACTTC. It specifies CASSTSQGRVETQYF.